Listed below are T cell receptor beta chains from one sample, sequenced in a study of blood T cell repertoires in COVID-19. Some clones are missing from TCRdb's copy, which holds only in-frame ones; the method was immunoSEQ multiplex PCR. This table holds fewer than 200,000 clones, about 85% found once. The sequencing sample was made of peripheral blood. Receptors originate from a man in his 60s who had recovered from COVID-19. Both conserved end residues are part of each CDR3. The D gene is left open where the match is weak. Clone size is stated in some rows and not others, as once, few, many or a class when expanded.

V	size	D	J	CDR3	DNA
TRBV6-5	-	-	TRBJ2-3	CASQGGVAIDTQYF	TGTGCCTCCCAGGGGGGAGTAGCCATAGATACGCAGTATTTT
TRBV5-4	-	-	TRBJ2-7	CASSLAERGSYEQYF	TGTGCCAGCAGCTTGGCCGAAAGGGGCTCCTACGAGCAGTACTTC
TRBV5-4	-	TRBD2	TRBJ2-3	CASSLQLAGRGADTQYF	TGTGCCAGCAGCTTGCAACTAGCGGGTCGTGGGGCAGATACGCAGTATTTT
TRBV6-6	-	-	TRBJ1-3	CASRSHSSGNTIYF	TGTGCCAGCAGATCACACAGCTCTGGAAACACCATATATTTT
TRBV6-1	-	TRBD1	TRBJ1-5	CASSERGTGSYSNQPQHF	TGTGCCAGCAGTGAAAGAGGGACAGGAAGCTATAGCAATCAGCCCCAGCATTTT
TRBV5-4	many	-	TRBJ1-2	CASRRSGRSGRGYGYTF	TGTGCCAGCAGACGATCGGGCAGGTCAGGGCGGGGCTATGGCTACACCTTC
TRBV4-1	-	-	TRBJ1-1	CASSQAPGSEAFF	TGCGCCAGCAGCCAAGCTCCGGGTTCTGAAGCTTTCTTT
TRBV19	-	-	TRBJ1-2	CASSTPGYGYTF	TGTGCCAGTAGTACACCAGGCTATGGCTACACCTTC
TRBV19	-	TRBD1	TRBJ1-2	CASIPSRTGGGYGYTF	TGTGCCAGTATCCCTTCCCGGACAGGGGGCGGCTATGGCTACACCTTC
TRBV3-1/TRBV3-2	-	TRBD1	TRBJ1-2	CASSQAGQGAGGYTF	TGTGCCAGCAGCCAAGCAGGACAGGGGGCTGGTGGCTACACCTTC
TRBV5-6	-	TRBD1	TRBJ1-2	CASSFTGTGGHYGYTF	TGTGCCAGCAGCTTCACCGGGACAGGGGGACACTATGGCTACACCTTC
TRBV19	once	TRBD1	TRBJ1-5	CASSGQENQPQHF	TGTGCCAGTTCGGGACAGGAGAATCAGCCCCAGCATTTT
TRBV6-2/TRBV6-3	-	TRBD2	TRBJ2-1	CASSYLWTSANEQFF	TGTGCCAGCAGTTACCTATGGACTAGCGCCAATGAGCAGTTCTTC
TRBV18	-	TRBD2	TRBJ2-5	CASSPSTSGKGETQYF	TGTGCCAGCTCACCGTCGACTAGCGGGAAAGGAGAGACCCAGTACTTC
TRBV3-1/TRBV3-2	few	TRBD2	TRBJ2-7	CASSRLAGSYEQYF	TGTGCCAGCAGCCGTCTAGCGGGGAGCTACGAGCAGTACTTC
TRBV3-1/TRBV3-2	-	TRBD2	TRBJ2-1	CASSQDPFGGGAFYNEQFF	TGTGCCAGCAGCCAAGATCCCTTTGGCGGGGGGGCCTTCTACAATGAGCAGTTCTTC
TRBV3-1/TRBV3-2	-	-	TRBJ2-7	CASSHICCLIPGVEQYF	TGTGCCAGCAGCCATATCTGTTGTTTAATTCCAGGGGTGGAGCAGTACTTC
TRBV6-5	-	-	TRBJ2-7	CASTGVNEQYF	TGTGCCAGCACCGGGGTTAACGAGCAGTACTTC
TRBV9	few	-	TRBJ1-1	CASSGTDREAFF	TGTGCCAGCAGCGGGACAGACCGTGAAGCTTTCTTT
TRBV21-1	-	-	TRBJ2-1	CASSKSAGVLEQFF	TGTGCCAGCAGCAAATCGGCGGGGGTCTTAGAGCAGTTCTTC
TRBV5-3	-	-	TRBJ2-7	CARSFPPNEQYF	TGTGCCAGAAGCTTCCCCCCCAACGAGCAGTACTTC
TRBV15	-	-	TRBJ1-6	CATSPRQENNSPLHF	TGTGCCACCTCACCAAGACAAGAAAATAATTCACCCCTCCACTTT
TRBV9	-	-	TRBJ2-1	CASSVAGDEQFF	TGTGCCAGCAGCGTAGCCGGGGATGAGCAGTTCTTC
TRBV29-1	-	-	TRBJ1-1	CSVSSLPGTEAFF	TGCAGCGTTTCGTCCTTACCGGGGACTGAAGCTTTCTTT
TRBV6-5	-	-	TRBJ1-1	CASSYMLNTEAFF	TGTGCCAGCAGTTATATGTTGAACACTGAAGCTTTCTTT
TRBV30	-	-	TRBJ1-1	CAWRPGQNTEAFF	TGTGCCTGGAGGCCGGGACAGAACACTGAAGCTTTCTTT
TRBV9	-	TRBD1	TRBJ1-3	CASSPRTGGGNTIYF	TGTGCCAGCAGCCCCCGGACAGGGGGCGGAAACACCATATATTTT
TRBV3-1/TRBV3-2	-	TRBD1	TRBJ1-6	CASSAYNRGYNSPLHF	TGTGCCAGCAGCGCTTACAACAGGGGCTATAATTCACCCCTCCACTTT
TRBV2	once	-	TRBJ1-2	CASSGPGEYGYTF	TGTGCCAGCAGTGGCCCAGGCGAATATGGCTACACCTTC
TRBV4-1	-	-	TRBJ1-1	CASSQAVDSMNTEAFF	TGCGCCAGCAGCCAAGCTGTGGACAGCATGAACACTGAAGCTTTCTTT
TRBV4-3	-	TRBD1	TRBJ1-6	CASSQDQGVPPLHF	TGCGCCAGCAGCCAAGATCAGGGGGTCCCACCCCTCCACTTT
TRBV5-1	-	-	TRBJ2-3	CASSSGVTDTQYF	TGCGCCAGCAGCTCGGGGGTCACAGATACGCAGTATTTT
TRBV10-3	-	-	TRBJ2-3	CAIIDQGADTQYF	TGTGCCATCATTGACCAGGGTGCAGATACGCAGTATTTT
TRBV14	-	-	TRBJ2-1	CASSQSYTYNEQFF	TGTGCCAGCAGCCAAAGTTACACCTACAATGAGCAGTTCTTC
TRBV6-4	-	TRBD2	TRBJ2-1	CASSERGGASLNEQFF	TGTGCCAGCAGTGAGCGGGGGGGGGCTTCTCTTAATGAGCAGTTCTTC
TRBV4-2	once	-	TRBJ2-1	CASRLGTFSKGGHEQFF	TGTGCCAGCAGGTTAGGGACATTCTCCAAGGGTGGCCATGAGCAGTTCTTC
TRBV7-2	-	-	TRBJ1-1	CASSLGGAYTEAFF	TGTGCCAGCAGCTTAGGGGGCGCGTACACTGAAGCTTTCTTT
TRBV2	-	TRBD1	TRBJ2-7	CASRLLGTGIAEQYF	TGTGCCAGCAGGCTACTAGGGACAGGTATCGCCGAGCAGTACTTC
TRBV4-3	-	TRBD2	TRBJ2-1	CASSQAKSGGYNEQFF	TGCGCCAGCAGCCAAGCAAAGAGCGGGGGGTACAATGAGCAGTTCTTC
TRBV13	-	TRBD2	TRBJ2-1	CASSYRGGGYTYNEQFF	TGTGCCAGCAGCTATCGAGGCGGGGGTTATACCTACAATGAGCAGTTCTTC
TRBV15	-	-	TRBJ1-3	CATSFGGGNTIYF	TGTGCCACCAGCTTTGGAGGCGGAAACACCATATATTTT
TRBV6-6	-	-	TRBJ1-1	CASSYDKVVTEAFF	TGTGCCAGCAGTTACGACAAGGTGGTCACTGAAGCTTTCTTT
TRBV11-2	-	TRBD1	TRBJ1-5	CASSPGTANQPQHF	TGTGCCAGCAGCCCCGGGACAGCCAATCAGCCCCAGCATTTT
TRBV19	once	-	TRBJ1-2	CASSSGYGYTF	TGTGCCAGTAGTTCAGGGTATGGCTACACCTTC
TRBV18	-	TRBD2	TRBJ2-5	CASSFSGGSETQYF	TGTGCCAGCTCGTTTAGCGGGGGCTCGGAGACCCAGTACTTC
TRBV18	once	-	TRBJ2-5	CASSPSETQYF	TGTGCCAGCTCACCTTCGGAGACCCAGTACTTC
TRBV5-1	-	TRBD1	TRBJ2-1	CASSSAQGNEQFF	TGCGCCAGCAGCTCGGCACAGGGGAATGAGCAGTTCTTC
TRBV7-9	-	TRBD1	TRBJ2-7	CASSNQRQGARYEQYF	TGTGCCAGCAGCAACCAACGACAGGGGGCGAGGTACGAGCAGTACTTC
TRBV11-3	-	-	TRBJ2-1	CASSLDGLRGKQFF	TGTGCCAGCAGCTTAGATGGATTGAGGGGGAAGCAGTTCTTC